The clone carrying this T cell receptor beta chain was observed a handful of times. Antigen: not known. The CDR3 consists of 14 residues. From germline, CDR1 is SGHNT and CDR2 YYREEE (reference sequence). V gave up 4 bases and J gave up 2 bases; unmatched junction bases: 4. The protocol was immunoSEQ multiplex PCR, while the TCRdb copy is restricted to in-frame clones and leaves out a portion. The repertoire includes tens of thousands of clones, about 63% of them detected once, and under 6% sits in the top ten. These data belong to a study of cytotoxic CD8 clonotypes in ibrutinib-treated CLL. Study results and limitations: Whereas clonality rose at ibrutinib response, it declined toward baseline at progression.

Sequences were derived from PBMCs, sampled after 12 months of ibrutinib treatment. The chain recombines TRBV5-4 with TRBJ2-5; 8 bases are a match to TRBD1. The receptor's source is a human donor with chronic lymphocytic leukemia. CDR3 protein: CASSVGQAQETQYF. Here the CDR3 DNA reads TGTGCCAGCAGCGTGGGACAGGCGCAAGAGACCCAGTACTTC.